This T cell receptor beta chain came from a study of shared clonotypes between healthy human individuals (dated by TCRdb to between 2020 and 2021). Concerning the study at large: A couple of women and a few men aged 18 to 49 years were included in the cohort. Between about 0.94 and 10 billion PBMCs per donor were obtained by leukapheresis. To increase sequencing depth and limit assay-specific biases, different laboratories used diverse techniques to prepare libraries and sequence TCR repertoires. Blood TCR repertoires of about five healthy adults were deeply sequenced to estimate repertoire size and the extent of clonotype sharing between individuals.

Donors were healthy HIV-negative adults with no recently reported acute infections or vaccinations. Every donor was a Caucasian adult residing in Nashville, Tennessee, USA. For unsorted samples, tens of millions of PBMCs were counted, and genomic DNA was extracted using the QIAamp DNA Blood Mini kit. Blood was obtained by leukapheresis, after which PBMCs were separated by Ficoll-Histopaque density gradient centrifugation and cryopreserved in liquid nitrogen vapor phase. CDR1 ENHRY and CDR2 SYGVKD are derived from the germline V gene. The CDR3 spans 15 residues, from the cysteine through the phenylalanine. Of all the DNA, just the CDR3 is kept, 45 bases in frame from base 1. Using the deep immunoSEQ assay, TCR CDR3 regions were amplified from genomic DNA by multiplex PCR. Genomic DNA extracted from each cell subset was distributed evenly over all wells of several immunoSEQ 96-well plates, and each plate served as one replicate. For unsorted PBMC, each replicate PCR was loaded with approximately 300 ng genomic DNA, equivalent to about 30,000 T cell genomes. Ten immunoSEQ deep assay plates were used to sequence unsorted PBMC genomic DNA. The purified libraries were quantified using a Qubit 3.0 fluorometer, sized with a Bioanalyzer 2100, and then quantified again using the KAPA Library Quantification kit. Every immunoSEQ 96-well plate was sequenced on a separate single-read 150-cycle Illumina NextSeq 550 flow cell. The authors processed their data as follows. Because the immunoSEQ output included only junctional sequences and no quality scores, the filtering could not be the same as the filtering used for full-length reads. Sequences were annotated with PyIR, a Python wrapper for IgBLAST v1.9, using IMGT germline references to assign V/J genes and CDR3. Reads with weak V/J assignments (E-value above 1e-6), missing CDR3, stop codons, out-of-frame junctions, or ambiguous translated residues were removed. V3J clonotypes were defined as sequences sharing an identical inferred V gene, J gene, and CDR3 amino acid sequence. The percentage overlap between two repertoires was calculated by dividing the number of shared unique clonotypes by the size of the smaller repertoire. RTK rarefaction, the Chao1 estimator, and Recon v2.1 estimates of unobserved clonotypes were used to assess repertoire richness. Entries here come from immuneACCESS through TCRdb and include only in-frame sequences with V and J called. Some clones fail to appear in such tables; in the studies checked, an unresolved V gene covers under half of the shortfall, and the cause of the remainder is unknown. For V, J and clone size, that table is used; D and trimming come from the DNA. Counted in this sample were hundreds of thousands of clones; less than 80% of them appeared once. Of the sample, over 10% is held by the ten largest clones.

In regard to this clone: Its recognized antigen is unknown. With a far larger clone one base away, a read error is the likely cause.

The full study reports these points: Only blood was sampled, and tissue TCR repertoires likely differ from those in blood. Based on pairwise subsampling, the degree of clonotype sharing among donors was expected to be affected by sequencing depth. Because the study included only a small number of donors, the genetic and exposure-history diversity represented was limited.

The specimen was PBMCs. The sequence derives from a woman aged 40 to 49 in good health. Some clones in this sample may be carry-over from other donors' samples. The receptor chain draws on TRBV10-3 and TRBJ2-7; the D segment might be TRBD1 or TRBD2, since each matches 5 bases. The CDR3 protein sequence reads: CATSESPGTSYEQYF. In nucleotide form, the sequence is TGTGCCACCAGTGAGTCGCCCGGGACCTCCTACGAGCAGTACTTC.